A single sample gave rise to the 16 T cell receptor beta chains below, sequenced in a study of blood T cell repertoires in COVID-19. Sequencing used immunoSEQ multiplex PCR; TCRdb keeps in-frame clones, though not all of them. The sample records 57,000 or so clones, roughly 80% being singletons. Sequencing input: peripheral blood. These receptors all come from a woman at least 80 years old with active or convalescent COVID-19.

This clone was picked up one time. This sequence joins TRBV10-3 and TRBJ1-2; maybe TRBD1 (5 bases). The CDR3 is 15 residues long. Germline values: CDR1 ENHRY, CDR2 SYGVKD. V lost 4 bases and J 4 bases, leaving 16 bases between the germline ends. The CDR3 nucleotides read TGTGCCATCAGTGGAGTACGAGGGGACTTCTATGGCTACACCTTC. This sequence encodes CAISGVRGDFYGYTF.

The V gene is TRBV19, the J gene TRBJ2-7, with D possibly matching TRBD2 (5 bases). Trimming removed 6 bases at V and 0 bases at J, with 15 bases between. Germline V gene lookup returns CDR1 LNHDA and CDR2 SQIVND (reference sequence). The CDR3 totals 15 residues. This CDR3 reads CASSVGEQYSYEQYF. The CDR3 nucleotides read TGTGCCAGTAGCGTCGGGGAGCAGTACTCCTACGAGCAGTACTTC.

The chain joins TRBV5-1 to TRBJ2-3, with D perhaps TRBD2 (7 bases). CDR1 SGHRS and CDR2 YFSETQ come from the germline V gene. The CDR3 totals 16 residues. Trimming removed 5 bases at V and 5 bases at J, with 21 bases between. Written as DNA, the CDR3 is TGCGCCAGCAGGGGGGGCACGGGGTCGGGAGGAGATACGCAGTATTTT. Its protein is CASRGGTGSGGDTQYF. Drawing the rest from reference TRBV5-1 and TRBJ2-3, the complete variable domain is KAGVTQTPRYLIKTRGQQVTLSCSPISGHRSVSWYQQTPGQGLQFLFEYFSETQRNKGNFPGRFSGRQFSNSRSEMNVSTLELGDSALYLCASRGGTGSGGDTQYFGPGTRLTVL.

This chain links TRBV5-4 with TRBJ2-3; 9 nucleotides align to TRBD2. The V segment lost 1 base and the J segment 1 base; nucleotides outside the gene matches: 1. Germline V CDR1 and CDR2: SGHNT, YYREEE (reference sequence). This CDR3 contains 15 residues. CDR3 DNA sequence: TGTGCCAGCAGCTTGTCTAGCGGGGGCACAGATACGCAGTATTTT. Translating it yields CASSLSSGGTDTQYF.

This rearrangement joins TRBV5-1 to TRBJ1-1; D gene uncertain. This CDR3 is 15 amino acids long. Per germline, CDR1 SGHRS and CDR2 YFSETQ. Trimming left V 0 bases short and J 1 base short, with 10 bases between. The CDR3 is CASSLATVKNTEAFF. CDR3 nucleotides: TGCGCCAGCAGCTTGGCCACGGTTAAGAACACTGAAGCTTTCTTT.

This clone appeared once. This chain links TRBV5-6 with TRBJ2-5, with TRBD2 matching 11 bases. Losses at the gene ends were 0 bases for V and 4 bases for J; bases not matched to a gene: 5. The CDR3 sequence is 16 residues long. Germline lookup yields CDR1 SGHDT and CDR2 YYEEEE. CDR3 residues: CASSLVVLAGGETQYF. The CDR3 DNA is TGTGCCAGCAGCTTGGTTGTCCTAGCGGGAGGAGAGACCCAGTACTTC. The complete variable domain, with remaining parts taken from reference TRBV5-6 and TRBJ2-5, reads DAGVTQSPTHLIKTRGQQVTLRCSPKSGHDTVSWYQQALGQGPQFIFQYYEEEERQRGNFPDRFSGHQFPNYSSELNVNALLLGDSALYLCASSLVVLAGGETQYFGPGTRLLVL.

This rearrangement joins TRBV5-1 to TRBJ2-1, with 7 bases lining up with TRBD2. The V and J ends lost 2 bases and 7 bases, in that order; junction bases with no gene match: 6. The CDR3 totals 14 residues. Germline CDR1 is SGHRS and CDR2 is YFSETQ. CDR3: CASSLVGRGNEQFF. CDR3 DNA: TGCGCCAGCAGCTTAGTGGGGCGGGGGAATGAGCAGTTCTTC. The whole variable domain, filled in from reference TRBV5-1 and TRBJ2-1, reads KAGVTQTPRYLIKTRGQQVTLSCSPISGHRSVSWYQQTPGQGLQFLFEYFSETQRNKGNFPGRFSGRQFSNSRSEMNVSTLELGDSALYLCASSLVGRGNEQFFGPGTRLTVL.

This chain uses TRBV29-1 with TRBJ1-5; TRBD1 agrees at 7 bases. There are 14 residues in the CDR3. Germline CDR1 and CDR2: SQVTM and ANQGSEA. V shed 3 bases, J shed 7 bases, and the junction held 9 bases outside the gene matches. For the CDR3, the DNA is TGCAGCGTTGATCCCGGACAGGTCGGGCAGCCCCAGCATTTT. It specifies CSVDPGQVGQPQHF.

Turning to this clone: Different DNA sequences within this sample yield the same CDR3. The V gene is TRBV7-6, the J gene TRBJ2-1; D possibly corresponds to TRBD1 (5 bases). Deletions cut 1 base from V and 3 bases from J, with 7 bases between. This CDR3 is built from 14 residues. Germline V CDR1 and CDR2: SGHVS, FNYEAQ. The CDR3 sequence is CASSLGTGYNEQFF. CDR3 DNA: TGTGCCAGCAGCTTAGGTACAGGCTACAATGAGCAGTTCTTC.

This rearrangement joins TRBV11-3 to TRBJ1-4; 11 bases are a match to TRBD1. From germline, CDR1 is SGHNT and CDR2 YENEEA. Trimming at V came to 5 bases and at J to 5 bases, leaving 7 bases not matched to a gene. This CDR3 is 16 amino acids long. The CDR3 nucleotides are TGTGCCAGCAGCCCGAGGGGACAGGGGGGGAATGAAAAACTGTTTTTT. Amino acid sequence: CASSPRGQGGNEKLFF. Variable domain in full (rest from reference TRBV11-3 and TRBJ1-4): EAGVVQSPRYKIIEKKQPVAFWCNPISGHNTLYWYLQNLGQGPELLIRYENEEAVDDSQLPKDRFSAERLKGVDSTLKIQPAELGDSAVYLCASSPRGQGGNEKLFFGSGTQLSVL.

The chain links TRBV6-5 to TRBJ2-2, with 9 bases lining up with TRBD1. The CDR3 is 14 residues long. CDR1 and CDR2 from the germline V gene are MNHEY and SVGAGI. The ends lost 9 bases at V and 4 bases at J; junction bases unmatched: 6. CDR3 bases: TGTGCCAGTACAGGGGGCGCGGGCACCGGGGAGCTGTTTTTT. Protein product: CASTGGAGTGELFF.

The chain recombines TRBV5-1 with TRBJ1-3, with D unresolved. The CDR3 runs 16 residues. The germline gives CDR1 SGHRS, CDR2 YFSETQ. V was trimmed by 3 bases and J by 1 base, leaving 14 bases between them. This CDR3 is CASSSSPGSSGNTIYF. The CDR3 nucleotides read TGCGCCAGCAGCTCCTCGCCGGGGAGTTCTGGAAACACCATATATTTT.

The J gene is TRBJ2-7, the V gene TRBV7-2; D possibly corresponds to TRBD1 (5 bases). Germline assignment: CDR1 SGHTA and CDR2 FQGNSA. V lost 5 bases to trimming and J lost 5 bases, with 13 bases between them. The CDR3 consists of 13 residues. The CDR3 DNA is TGTGCCAGCAGCGACCGACAGTCCCACGAGCAGTACTTC. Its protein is CASSDRQSHEQYF.

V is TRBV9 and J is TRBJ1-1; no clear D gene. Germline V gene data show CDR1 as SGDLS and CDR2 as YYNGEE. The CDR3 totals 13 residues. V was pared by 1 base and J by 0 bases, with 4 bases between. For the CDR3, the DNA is TGTGCCAGCAGCGTATCTGTGAACACTGAAGCTTTCTTT. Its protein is CASSVSVNTEAFF.

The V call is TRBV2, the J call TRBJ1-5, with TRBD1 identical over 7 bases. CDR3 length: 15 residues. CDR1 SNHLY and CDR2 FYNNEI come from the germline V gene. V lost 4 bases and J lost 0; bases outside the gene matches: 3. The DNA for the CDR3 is TGTGCCAGCAGTGCGCAGGGGGTTAGCAATCAGCCCCAGCATTTT. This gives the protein CASSAQGVSNQPQHF.

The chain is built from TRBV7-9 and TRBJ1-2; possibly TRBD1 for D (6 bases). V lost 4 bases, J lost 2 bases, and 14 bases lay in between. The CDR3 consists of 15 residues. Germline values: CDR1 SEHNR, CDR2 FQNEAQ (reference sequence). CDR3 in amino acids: CASSYERGANYGYTF. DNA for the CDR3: TGTGCCAGCAGCTATGAGCGGGGGGCCAACTATGGCTACACCTTC.